These T cell receptor beta chains were read from a single sample in a study of blood T cell repertoires in COVID-19. Repertoires were generated with immunoSEQ multiplex PCR, while TCRdb's copy carries only in-frame clones and drops some. The sample has 200,000 to 300,000 clones, about 87% seen once; the top ten hold under 4.5%. What was sequenced was peripheral blood. These receptors were collected from a man aged 55-75 years who had recovered from COVID-19. Each CDR3 is given with its conserved first and last residue. A D gene is named only where the DNA matches it firmly. The size entry is marked missing in some rows and otherwise reads once, few, many or a size class.

V gene	clone size	J gene	D gene	CDR3 protein	CDR3 DNA
TRBV20-1	-	TRBJ1-2	-	CSARQNYGYTF	TGCAGTGCTAGACAGAACTATGGCTACACCTTC
TRBV7-8	once	TRBJ1-2	TRBD1	CASSPGTGGVGNYGYTF	TGTGCCAGCAGCCCAGGGACAGGGGGCGTCGGTAACTATGGCTACACCTTC
TRBV6-5	-	TRBJ1-6	TRBD1	CASSSGTGSLSPLHF	TGTGCCAGCAGTTCCGGGACAGGAAGTCTTTCACCCCTCCACTTT
TRBV5-4	-	TRBJ2-7	-	CASSYLPDSSYEQYF	TGTGCCAGCAGCTACTTACCGGACAGCTCCTACGAGCAGTACTTC
TRBV9	-	TRBJ2-1	-	CASSVVGQPQFF	TGTGCCAGCAGCGTAGTCGGACAACCTCAGTTCTTC
TRBV7-3	few	TRBJ2-2	-	CASSFLGDTGELFF	TGTGCCAGCAGCTTCCTAGGGGATACCGGGGAGCTGTTTTTT
TRBV6-5	-	TRBJ2-2	-	CASNRAGQAGELFF	TGTGCCAGCAACAGGGCAGGGCAGGCCGGGGAGCTGTTTTTT
TRBV5-1	-	TRBJ1-2	TRBD1	CASSASTGAPFHTF	TGCGCCAGCAGCGCCTCCACAGGGGCCCCCTTCCACACCTTC
TRBV12-5	once	TRBJ1-3	-	CASGLLGNTIYF	TGTGCTAGTGGTTTACTCGGAAACACCATATATTTT
TRBV27	-	TRBJ2-7	TRBD2	CASSAPGTSGGAYEQYF	TGTGCCAGCAGTGCACCCGGGACTAGCGGGGGGGCGTACGAGCAGTACTTC
TRBV10-1	-	TRBJ1-5	-	CAGTGPQHF	TGCGCCGGGACTGGGCCCCAGCATTTT
TRBV6-5	-	TRBJ1-6	TRBD1	CASRRTGTGRESLHF	TGTGCCAGCAGGCGTACCGGGACAGGGAGAGAGTCCCTCCACTTT
TRBV11-1	-	TRBJ1-6	TRBD1	CASSLTSGQANSPLHF	TGTGCCAGCAGCTTAACCTCAGGACAGGCCAATTCACCCCTCCACTTT
TRBV18	-	TRBJ2-7	-	CASSPSQRGNTYEQYF	TGTGCCAGCTCACCATCTCAAAGGGGGAACACGTACGAGCAGTACTTC
TRBV10-3	-	TRBJ1-1	TRBD1	CAISEDRGNTEAFF	TGTGCCATCAGCGAGGACAGGGGGAACACTGAAGCTTTCTTT
TRBV7-3	few	TRBJ2-7	-	CASSLDGGSSPYF	TGTGCCAGCAGCTTGGACGGGGGTTCTAGTCCGTACTTC
TRBV12-3/TRBV12-4	-	TRBJ1-2	TRBD1	CASSGTGGFGYTF	TGTGCCAGCAGCGGGACAGGGGGGTTTGGCTACACCTTC
TRBV4-2	-	TRBJ2-5	-	CASSQTDFQETQYF	TGTGCCAGCAGCCAAACGGACTTTCAAGAGACCCAGTACTTC
TRBV2	few	TRBJ1-1	-	CASSDRGGNTEAFF	TGTGCCAGCAGTGATAGGGGGGGGAACACTGAAGCTTTCTTT
TRBV4-2	-	TRBJ1-2	-	CASSQDLGQLYGYTF	TGTGCCAGCAGCCAAGATCTCGGACAGCTCTATGGCTACACCTTC
TRBV4-2	-	TRBJ1-2	TRBD1	CASSQDPTGNYGYTF	TGTGCCAGCAGCCAGGACCCGACAGGGAACTATGGCTACACCTTC
TRBV6-1	-	TRBJ1-2	-	CASSEALVVVPTQYGYTF	TGTGCCAGCAGTGAAGCGCTGGTGGTTGTCCCCACCCAGTATGGCTACACCTTC
TRBV3-1/TRBV3-2	-	TRBJ2-3	TRBD2	CASSQVSGGLHTQYF	TGTGCCAGCAGCCAAGTTAGCGGGGGTCTTCATACGCAGTATTTT
TRBV5-5	-	TRBJ2-5	-	CASSPIGGQGGETQYF	TGTGCCAGCAGCCCAATAGGTGGGCAGGGGGGAGAGACCCAGTACTTC
TRBV3-1/TRBV3-2	-	TRBJ1-2	-	CASSQGAEGYTF	TGTGCCAGCAGCCAGGGGGCGGAAGGCTACACCTTC
TRBV18	-	TRBJ2-3	TRBD1	CASSPSRDRVTDTQYF	TGTGCCAGCTCACCAAGCAGGGACAGGGTTACAGATACGCAGTATTTT
TRBV12-3/TRBV12-4	-	TRBJ1-3	-	CASSLGQGYTIYF	TGTGCCAGCAGTTTAGGGCAGGGTTACACCATATATTTT
TRBV10-2	-	TRBJ2-3	-	CASSEVGEADTQYF	TGCGCCAGCAGTGAAGTGGGGGAGGCAGATACGCAGTATTTT
TRBV5-4	few	TRBJ2-2	-	CASSRYSPERGTGELFF	TGTGCCAGCAGCAGATACAGCCCCGAAAGGGGCACCGGGGAGCTGTTTTTT
TRBV4-2	-	TRBJ1-6	TRBD1	CASSFRTGSSYNSPLHF	TGTGCCAGCAGCTTTCGGACAGGGAGCTCCTATAATTCACCCCTCCACTTT
TRBV6-5	-	TRBJ1-2	TRBD1	CASSPGQGTYGYTF	TGTGCCAGCAGCCCGGGACAGGGGACCTATGGCTACACCTTC
TRBV15	-	TRBJ1-2	-	CATSPAGNYGYTF	TGTGCCACCAGCCCGGCAGGGAACTATGGCTACACCTTC
TRBV5-6	-	TRBJ1-5	-	CASSLGQVNQPQHF	TGTGCCAGCAGCTTGGGACAGGTCAATCAGCCCCAGCATTTT
TRBV5-1	-	TRBJ1-5	TRBD1	CASSLGTGDYSNQPQHF	TGCGCCAGCAGCTTGGGGACAGGTGACTATAGCAATCAGCCCCAGCATTTT
TRBV12-3/TRBV12-4	-	TRBJ1-1	-	CASSLSGNTEAFF	TGTGCCAGCAGTTTATCCGGGAACACTGAAGCTTTCTTT
TRBV12-2	-	TRBJ2-7	-	CASRLSGLGQSYEQYF	TGTGCAAGTCGCTTATCCGGGTTGGGACAGAGCTACGAGCAGTACTTC